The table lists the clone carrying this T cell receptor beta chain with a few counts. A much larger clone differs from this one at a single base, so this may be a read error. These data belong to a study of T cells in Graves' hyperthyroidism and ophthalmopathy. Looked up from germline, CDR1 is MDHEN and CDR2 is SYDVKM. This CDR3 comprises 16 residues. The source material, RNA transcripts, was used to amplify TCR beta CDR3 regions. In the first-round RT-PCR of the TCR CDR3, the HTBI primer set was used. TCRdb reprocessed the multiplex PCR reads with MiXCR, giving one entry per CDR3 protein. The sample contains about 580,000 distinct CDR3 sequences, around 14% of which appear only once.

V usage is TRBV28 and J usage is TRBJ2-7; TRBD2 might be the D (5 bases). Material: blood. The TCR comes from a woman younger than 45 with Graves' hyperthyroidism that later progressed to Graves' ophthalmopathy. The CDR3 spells CASSPTGGGLSYERYF. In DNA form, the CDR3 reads TGTGCCAGCAGTCCCACCGGTGGAGGACTCTCCTACGAGCGGTACTTC.